The present T cell receptor (beta chain) was sequenced within a study of CD8+ T cells in alopecia areata. Study outcomes and limitations: When scalp samples are sequenced, resident alphabeta T cells of normal skin are also captured. Although TCR sharing was seen in mice, sharing across patients was less clear, possibly for HLA-related reasons. More clonal than normal scalp was lesional scalp, particularly alopecia totalis/universalis.

As part of sample collection, lesional scalp punch biopsies and peripheral blood were taken from alopecia areata patients. Investigators isolated RNA and reverse transcribed it into cDNA to act as the sequencing template. The method was immunoSEQ multiplex PCR; TCRdb's version includes in-frame clones alone and lacks a portion of them. The sample includes approximately 99,000 clones, 45% to 60% of them seen just once. Of note for this clone: The antigen is not known.

This clonotype originated in a human donor with alopecia areata. The sample taken for sequencing was NKG2D-low CD8+ T cells sorted from blood.

The CDR3 nucleotides are TGTGCCAGCAGCTCTACCCCCGATATGAATTACAATGAGCAGTTCTTC. Residues: CASSSTPDMNYNEQFF. The chain joins TRBV13 to TRBJ2-1; unclear D gene. Trimming took off 4 bases at V and 4 bases at J, with 17 bases between the two ends. Looked up from germline, CDR1 is PRHDT and CDR2 is FYEKMQ (reference sequence). The CDR3 covers 16 residues.